The subject of this entry is one T cell receptor (beta chain). Its antigen is not known. This table comes from immunoSEQ multiplex PCR, and its TCRdb copy is limited to in-frame clones, with some not included. The repertoire holds 20,000 or so clones, with less than 90% as singletons. Trimming left V 3 bases short and J 9 bases short, with 21 bases between. Germline CDR1 LGHNA, CDR2 YNFKEQ. The CDR3 extends over 16 amino acids. This sample is drawn from a study of a mutant IDH1 vaccine in newly diagnosed glioma. As to time point: week 47, end of study. Doses consisted of 300 ug of mutant IDH1 20-mer peptide each, paired with topical imiquimod.

The TCR sequence derives from a man aged 40-55 years with glioma. The specimen comprised PBMCs, sampled from a glioma patient whose treatment included an IDH1 peptide vaccine. The chain uses TRBV4-2 and TRBJ2-1, with D perhaps matching TRBD1 or TRBD2 (5 bases each). The CDR3 region is CASSQGRDPRLGEQFF. The CDR3 coding sequence is TGTGCCAGCAGCCAGGGCCGGGACCCCCGTCTGGGTGAGCAGTTCTTC.